These 8 T cell receptor beta chains originate from one sample sequenced in a study of cytomegalovirus exposure and HLA in healthy donors. The PCR employed 60 Vbeta primers together with 13 Jbeta primers. The protocol was immunoSEQ multiplex PCR, while the TCRdb copy is restricted to in-frame clones and leaves out a portion. The profile shows about 200,000 clones, around 75% of them singletons. Input material: PBMCs. Every receptor here comes from a male donor in good health and CMV-seropositive.

This chain joins TRBV7-9 and TRBJ2-2; tentatively, D is TRBD1 (6 bases). Per the germline V gene, CDR1 is SEHNR and CDR2 is FQNEAQ (reference sequence). The length of the CDR3 is 14 residues. The ends were cut back, 5 bases at V and 6 bases at J, with 13 bases in the middle. The CDR3, as DNA: TGTGCCAGCAGCCCAGGGGCAGTCGCCGGGGAGCTGTTTTTT. Encoded protein: CASSPGAVAGELFF.

V and J are TRBV11-2 and TRBJ2-2; the D gene is possibly TRBD2 (5 bases). This CDR3 has 15 residues. V was pared by 0 bases and J by 4 bases, with 9 bases between. The germline CDR1 and CDR2 sequences are SGHAT and FQNNGV. CDR3 loop: CASSLEAAATGELFF. In nucleotides, the CDR3 is TGTGCCAGCAGCTTAGAAGCGGCTGCCACCGGGGAGCTGTTTTTT.

This sequence joins TRBV11-1 and TRBJ2-7; 11 positions match TRBD2. CDR1 SGHAT and CDR2 FQDESV come from the germline V gene (reference sequence). Unmatched junction bases numbered 4, after V lost 5 bases and J lost 4 bases. This CDR3 comprises 14 residues. The CDR3 protein is CASSLLAGEYEQYF. CDR3 nucleotide sequence: TGTGCCAGCAGCCTACTAGCGGGGGAGTACGAGCAGTACTTC.

The rearrangement joins TRBV6-5 to TRBJ2-1; 9 bases agree with TRBD1. The germline gives CDR1 MNHEY, CDR2 SVGAGI. With 4 bases clipped from V and 8 bases from J, the junction kept 9 bases outside the gene matches. The CDR3 loop spans 15 amino acids. The CDR3 protein is CASSLQGASMDEQFF. CDR3 bases: TGTGCCAGCAGTTTACAGGGGGCCTCTATGGATGAGCAGTTCTTC.

CDR3: CASSQRGETQYF. In DNA form, the CDR3 reads TGCGCCAGCAGCCAAAGGGGCGAGACCCAGTACTTC. This chain joins TRBV4-1 and TRBJ2-5; weak D call: TRBD1 (5 bases). Trimming removed 2 bases from V and 5 bases from J, with 6 bases in between. The length of the CDR3 is 12 residues. In germline, CDR1 is MGHRA, CDR2 YSYEKL.

The J gene is TRBJ1-2, the V gene TRBV7-2; 9 nucleotides line up with TRBD1. The trim removed 4 bases at V and 1 base at J, leaving 1 base unmatched. The CDR3 is 14 residues long. Germline V gene data show CDR1 as SGHTA and CDR2 as FQGNSA. CDR3 sequence: CASSSDRGNYGYTF. The CDR3 DNA reads as TGTGCCAGCAGCTCGGACAGGGGTAACTATGGCTACACCTTC.

V and J are TRBV5-4 and TRBJ2-3; D is perhaps TRBD2 (5 bases). CDR1 and CDR2 from the germline V gene are SGHNT and YYREEE (reference sequence). This CDR3 region has 17 residues. The germline V and J ends were trimmed by 0 bases and 0 bases, with 14 bases remaining between them. The CDR3 DNA is TGTGCCAGCAGCTTGGAAGTGGGAGTAACTAGCACAGATACGCAGTATTTT. This gives the protein CASSLEVGVTSTDTQYF.

This clone was seen only a few times. The genes are TRBV18 and TRBJ2-2; possible D gene TRBD2, 5 bases. Germline assignment: CDR1 KGHSH and CDR2 LQKENI. CDR3 length: 16 residues. V was cut by 2 bases and J by 4 bases, with 14 bases left in between. The CDR3 bases are TGTGCCAGCTCACCATCGGGGTCAGGTAGCACCGGGGAGCTGTTTTTT. This encodes CASSPSGSGSTGELFF.